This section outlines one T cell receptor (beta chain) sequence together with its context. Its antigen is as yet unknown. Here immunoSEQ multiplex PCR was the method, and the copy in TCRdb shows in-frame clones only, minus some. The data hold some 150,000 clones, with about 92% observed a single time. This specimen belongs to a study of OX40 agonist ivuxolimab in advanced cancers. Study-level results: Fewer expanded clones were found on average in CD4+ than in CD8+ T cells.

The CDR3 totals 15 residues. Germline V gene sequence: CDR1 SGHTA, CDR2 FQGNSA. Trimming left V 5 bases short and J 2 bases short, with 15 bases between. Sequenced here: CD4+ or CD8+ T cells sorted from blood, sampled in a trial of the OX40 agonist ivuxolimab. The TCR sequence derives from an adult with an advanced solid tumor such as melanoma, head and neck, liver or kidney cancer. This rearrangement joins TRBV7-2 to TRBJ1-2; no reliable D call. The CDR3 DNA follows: TGTGCCAGCAGCCCTAGGGTTTCGGGGAACTATGGCTACACCTTC. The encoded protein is CASSPRVSGNYGYTF.